This TCR beta chain comes out of a study of Ad26.COV2.S vaccination and SARS-CoV-2 variants (dated by TCRdb to about 2021). For context, the study as a whole: Donors in the vaccine arm were drawn from COV1001, a phase I-IIa trial of Ad26.COV2.S in healthy adults that was multicentre, randomized, double-blind and placebo-controlled. Ad26.COV2.S was given intramuscularly at 5x10^10 or 1x10^11 viral particles, as a single shot or as two shots 56 days apart. Sequencing of the TCRbeta repertoire served to evaluate the specificity and breadth of SARS-CoV-2-reactive T cell receptors following Ad26.COV2.S vaccination. A total of 32 samples were included in the TCR-sequenced set, comprising roughly 19 Ad26.COV2.S vaccine recipients, 5 placebo recipients and 8 SARS-CoV-2 convalescent individuals. Participants in the trial were split at random into five groups of five each, receiving low-dose or high-dose Ad26.COV2.S once or twice, or else placebo on both occasions. Investigators remained blinded to trial group allocation during experiments and outcome assessment. Broad study findings and their caveats: Non-spike TCR breadth was comparable between vaccine and placebo recipients, consistent with the vaccine containing only spike. It was noted by the authors that total T cell responses may have been underestimated by the TCR breadth and depth analyses. Ad26.COV2.S recipients had higher spike-specific TCR breadth than placebo recipients (P = 0.0014). Substantial breadth of spike-specific CD8+ and CD4+ T cell responses was reported after vaccination. The study was not powered for comparison of responses between vaccine doses or regimens.

Remarks on this clone: Its binding antigen is unknown. The input lacks base qualities; no much larger clone sits a single base away.

The CDR3 starts with the cysteine, ends with the phenylalanine, and has 13 residues. Only the CDR3 part of the read is kept: 39 bases, read in frame from the first base. V was cut back by 4 bases and J by 6 bases, leaving a gap of 10 bases between them. Sequences ENHRY (CDR1) and SYGVKD (CDR2) are obtained from the germline V gene. The treatment or condition label on this specimen signifies: 15 to 20 received Ad26.COV2.S at low or high dose, single or two shots; 5 received placebo; per-sample allocation not given. For vaccine and placebo recipients, repertoires were sequenced using samples collected on day 63 after the first injection. Between 29 July and 7 August 2020, Cohort 1b enrolled about two dozen adults aged 18-55 years at one site in Boston, USA. Ad26.COV2.S was a replication-incompetent adenovirus type 26 vector expressing a prefusion-stabilized SARS-CoV-2 spike protein from the original Wuhan strain.

The immunoSEQ Assay was the method used to sequence TCRbeta CDR3 regions. After extraction, genomic DNA underwent amplification by bias-controlled multiplex PCR, followed by high-throughput sequencing. Regarding the original processing steps: Collapsing and filtering of sequences were performed to quantify the absolute abundance of each unique TCRbeta CDR3 region. T cell fraction was estimated by normalization of TCRbeta template counts to usable DNA, with usable DNA being measured through amplification of reference genes present in all nucleated cells. Repertoire TCRs were annotated as SARS-CoV-2-specific when V gene, CDR3 amino acid sequence and J gene were exactly matched to a known reactive TCR set. The reference SARS-CoV-2 TCR set came from MIRA and was filtered for enrichment in COVID-19-positive ImmuneCODE repertoires, removing public or cross-reactive TCRs. Based on the MIRA antigens, annotated TCRs were further analysed at the level of specific ORF or position within ORF. Breadth was defined as annotated unique rearrangements over total unique productive rearrangements; depth was the summed frequency of those rearrangements. Two-sided Wilcoxon rank-sum tests were used to compare TCR breadth between groups. TCRdb provides this immuneACCESS table in a form limited to in-frame rearrangements. Some clones are lacking; in checked studies, under half of them reflect an unresolved V gene, and why the rest are absent is not known. The V and J calls and clone size were taken over from that table, and D and trimming were inferred from the DNA. The sample profile shows about 430,000 clones; 75% to 95% of them were found once. The top ten constitute approximately 12% of the sample.

This TCR derives from a person between 18 and 65 years old who received the Ad26.COV2.S COVID-19 vaccine or a placebo. The chain is assembled from TRBV10-3 and TRBJ2-1; too little of a D gene remains to name it. The material sequenced was peripheral blood, taken in a trial of Ad26.COV2.S vaccine versus placebo. At the DNA level, the sequence is TGTGCCATCAGTGCCTTACAATTCAATGAGCAGTTCTTC. Its translation is CAISALQFNEQFF.